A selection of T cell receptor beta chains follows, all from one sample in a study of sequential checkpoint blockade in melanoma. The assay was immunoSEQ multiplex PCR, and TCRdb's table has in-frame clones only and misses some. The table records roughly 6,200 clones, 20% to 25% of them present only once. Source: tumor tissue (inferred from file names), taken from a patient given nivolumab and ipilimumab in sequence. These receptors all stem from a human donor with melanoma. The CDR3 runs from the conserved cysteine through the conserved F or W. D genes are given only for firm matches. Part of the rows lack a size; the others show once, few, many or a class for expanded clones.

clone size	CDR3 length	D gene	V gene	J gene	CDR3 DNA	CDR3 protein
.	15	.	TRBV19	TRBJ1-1	TGTGCCAGTAGTTCCTGGGGGGGGGCGAACACTGAAGCTTTCTTT	CASSSWGGANTEAFF
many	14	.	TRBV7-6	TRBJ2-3	TGTGCCAGCAGCTTACTTGGAAGCACAGATACGCAGTATTTT	CASSLLGSTDTQYF
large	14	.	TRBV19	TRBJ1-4	TGTGCCAGTAGTATAGGTCCGCCGCATGAAAAACTGTTTTTT	CASSIGPPHEKLFF
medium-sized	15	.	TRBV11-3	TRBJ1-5	TGTGCCAGCAGCTTAGTAGCACACGGCAATCAGCCCCAGCATTTT	CASSLVAHGNQPQHF
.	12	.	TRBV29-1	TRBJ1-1	TGCAGCGTTCGGCTCCTGAACACTGAAGCTTTCTTT	CSVRLLNTEAFF
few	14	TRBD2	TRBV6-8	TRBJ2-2	TGTGCCAGCAGGGGACTAGCGAACACCGGGGAGCTGTTTTTT	CASRGLANTGELFF
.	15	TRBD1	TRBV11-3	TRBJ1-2	TGTGCCAGCACCGGACAGGGGCAGGGAAACTATGGCTACACCTTC	CASTGQGQGNYGYTF
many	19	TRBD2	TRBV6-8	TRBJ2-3	TGTGCCAGCAGTTACTCAATCCTTGCAACTAGCGAATACACAGATACGCAGTATTTT	CASSYSILATSEYTDTQYF
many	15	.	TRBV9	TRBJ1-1	TGTGCCAGCAGCGCCGGCGACGGATCGAACACTGAAGCTTTCTTT	CASSAGDGSNTEAFF
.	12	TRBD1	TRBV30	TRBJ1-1	TGTGCCTGGAGATCAGGGGGGACTGAAGCTTTCTTT	CAWRSGGTEAFF